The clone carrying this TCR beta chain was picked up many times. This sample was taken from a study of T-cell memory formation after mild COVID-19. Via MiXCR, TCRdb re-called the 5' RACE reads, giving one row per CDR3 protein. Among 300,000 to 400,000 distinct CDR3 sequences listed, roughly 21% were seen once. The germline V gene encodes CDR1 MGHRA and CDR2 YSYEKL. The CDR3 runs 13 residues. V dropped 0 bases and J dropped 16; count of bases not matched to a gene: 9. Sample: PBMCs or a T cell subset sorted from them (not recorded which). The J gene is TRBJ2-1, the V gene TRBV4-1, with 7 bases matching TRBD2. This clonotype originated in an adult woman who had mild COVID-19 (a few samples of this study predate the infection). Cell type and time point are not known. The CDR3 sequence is CASSQDPGGWKFF. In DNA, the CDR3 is TGCGCCAGCAGCCAAGATCCGGGGGGATGGAAATTCTTC.